These 11 T cell receptor beta chains originate from one sample sequenced in a study of OX40 agonist ivuxolimab in advanced cancers. Sequencing was performed with immunoSEQ multiplex PCR; in TCRdb, only in-frame clones are kept and a portion is missing. The table shows some 89,000 clones, with about 86% occurring only once. The starting material was CD4+ or CD8+ T cells sorted from blood, obtained in a trial of the OX40 agonist ivuxolimab. The source of these receptors is an adult with an advanced solid tumor such as melanoma, head and neck, liver or kidney cancer.

This chain links TRBV6-5 with TRBJ1-1; perhaps TRBD1 as D (6 bases). The V end lost 5 bases, the J end lost 0 bases, and 10 bases lay between the germline ends. Per the germline V gene, CDR1 is MNHEY and CDR2 is SVGAGI. The CDR3 is made up of 14 amino acids. The CDR3 protein is CASSRDTMNTEAFF. CDR3 nucleotide sequence: TGTGCCAGCAGTAGGGACACCATGAACACTGAAGCTTTCTTT.

The chain links TRBV19 to TRBJ1-3; no firm D call. Germline V gives CDR1 LNHDA, CDR2 SQIVND (reference sequence). The CDR3 extends over 13 amino acids. With 6 bases removed from V and 2 bases from J, the gap between germline ends came to 8 bases. CDR3 nucleotides: TGTGCCAGTAGCCCTGGGCCTGGAAACACCATATATTTT. It translates to CASSPGPGNTIYF.

The chain couples TRBV9 to TRBJ2-5; TRBD1 aligns across 9 bases. The J call may not be correct, given that the DNA end is closer to TRBJ2-7. CDR1 and CDR2 (germline): SGDLS, YYNGEE. The length of the CDR3 is 16 residues. The CDR3, as DNA: TGTGCCAGCAGCCGTGAACCGGGACAGGGACCCTACGAGCAGTACTTC. Translating gives CASSREPGQGPYEQYF.

This clone occurred a few times. V usage is TRBV9 and J usage is TRBJ1-1; D gene ambiguous. The ends were cut back, 0 bases at V and 3 bases at J, with 3 bases in the middle. The germline V gene encodes CDR1 SGDLS and CDR2 YYNGEE. This CDR3 is 12 amino acids long. The CDR3 loop is CASSVGDTEAFF. Here the CDR3 DNA reads TGTGCCAGCAGCGTAGGGGACACTGAAGCTTTCTTT.

The chain employs TRBV29-1 and TRBJ2-5; D may be TRBD1 (6 bases). CDR3 length: 15 residues. Trimming took off 0 bases at V and 9 bases at J, with 20 bases between the two ends. Germline V gives CDR1 SQVTM, CDR2 ANQGSEA. The CDR3: CSVEDLGSGTGSQYF. The CDR3 nucleotides are TGCAGCGTTGAAGATCTTGGGAGCGGCACAGGGTCCCAGTACTTC.

This chain uses TRBV5-6 with TRBJ1-2, with 10 bases lining up with TRBD1. Germline-derived CDR1 and CDR2 are SGHDT and YYEEEE. This CDR3 has 14 residues. The junction had 3 bases not matched to a gene; V was cut back by 0 bases and J by 7 bases. The CDR3 DNA reads TGTGCCAGCAGCTTGGCCGGGGACAGGGGTGGCTACACCTTC. Encoded protein: CASSLAGDRGGYTF.

The chain recombines TRBV28 with TRBJ1-5; D gene unclear. The length of the CDR3 is 12 residues. Looked up from germline, CDR1 is MDHEN and CDR2 is SYDVKM. V was cut by 8 bases and J by 2 bases, with 7 bases left in between. The CDR3 sequence is CASRMGNQPQHF. In DNA form, the CDR3 reads TGTGCCAGCCGAATGGGCAATCAGCCCCAGCATTTT. Supplemented by reference TRBV28 and TRBJ1-5, the full variable domain reads DVKVTQSSRYLVKRTGEKVFLECVQDMDHENMFWYRQDPGLGLRLIYFSYDVKMKEKGDIPEGYSVSREKKERFSLILESASTNQTSMYLCASRMGNQPQHFGDGTRLSIL.

The J gene is TRBJ1-1, the V gene TRBV2, with 8 bases matching TRBD1. Germline CDR1 and CDR2: SNHLY and FYNNEI. V lost 7 bases and J lost 5; bases outside the gene matches: 6. The CDR3 contains 13 residues. The CDR3 bases are TGTGCCAGCACTGGACAGGGTTGGACTGAAGCTTTCTTT. Protein product: CASTGQGWTEAFF.

This chain connects TRBV18 to TRBJ2-7, with TRBD1 matching over 8 bases. This CDR3 comprises 14 residues. The germline CDR1 and CDR2 sequences are KGHSH and LQKENI. The trim removed 3 bases at V and 7 bases at J, leaving 8 bases unmatched. The DNA of the CDR3 is TGTGCCAGCTCACCTGGGGCAGGGGGCTGGGAGCAGTACTTC. It specifies CASSPGAGGWEQYF.

The chain recombines TRBV7-3 with TRBJ2-3, with a tentative D call TRBD1 (7 bases). The V end was cut by 0 bases, the J end by 3 bases, with 13 bases between. This CDR3 region has 16 residues. The germline V gene has CDR1 SGHTA and CDR2 FQGTGA. CDR3 nucleotide sequence: TGTGCCAGCAGCTTAACAGGGGGCGCGGGGACAGATACGCAGTATTTT. Translation: CASSLTGGAGTDTQYF.

For this clone: The junction departs from the called germline gene at one end, perhaps through a read error. The rearrangement links TRBV7-3 to TRBJ2-1; 9 bases match TRBD1. Looked up from germline, CDR1 is SGHTA and CDR2 is FQGTGA. This CDR3 has 15 residues. DNA for the CDR3: TGTGCCGGCAGCTTAGTGGGACAGGGTACTCATGAGCAGTTCTTC. Protein sequence: CAGSLVGQGTHEQFF.